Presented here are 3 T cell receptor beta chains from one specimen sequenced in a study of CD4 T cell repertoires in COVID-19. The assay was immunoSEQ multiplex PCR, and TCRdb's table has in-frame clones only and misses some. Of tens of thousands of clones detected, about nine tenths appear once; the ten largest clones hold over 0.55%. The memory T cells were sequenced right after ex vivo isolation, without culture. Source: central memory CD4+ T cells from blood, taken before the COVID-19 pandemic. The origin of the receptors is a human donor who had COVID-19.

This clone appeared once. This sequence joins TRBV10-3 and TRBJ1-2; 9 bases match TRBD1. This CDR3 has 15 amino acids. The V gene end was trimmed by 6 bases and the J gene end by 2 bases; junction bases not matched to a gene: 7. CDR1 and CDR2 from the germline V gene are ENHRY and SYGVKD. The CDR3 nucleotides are TGTGCCATCAGCGGGACAGGGAGGGAGAACTATGGCTACACCTTC. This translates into CAISGTGRENYGYTF.

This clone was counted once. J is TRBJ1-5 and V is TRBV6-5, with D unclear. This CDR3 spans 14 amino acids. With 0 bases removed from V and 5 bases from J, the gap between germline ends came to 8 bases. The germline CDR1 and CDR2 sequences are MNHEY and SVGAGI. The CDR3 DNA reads TGTGCCAGCAGTTACTCGGCGCGGTATCAGCCCCAGCATTTT. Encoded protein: CASSYSARYQPQHF.

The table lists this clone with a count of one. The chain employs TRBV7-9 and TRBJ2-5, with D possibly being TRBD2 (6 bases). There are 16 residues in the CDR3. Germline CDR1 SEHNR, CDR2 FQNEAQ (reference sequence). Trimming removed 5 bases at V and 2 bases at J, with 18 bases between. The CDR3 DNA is TGTGCCAGCAGCCTAGGCTCGGGAGCCGCTCAAGAGACCCAGTACTTC. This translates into CASSLGSGAAQETQYF.